These 5 T cell receptor beta chains share one sample of origin, sequenced in a study of T cell responses to AZD1222 COVID-19 vaccine. Clones were sequenced by immunoSEQ multiplex PCR, and TCRdb holds only the in-frame ones, with some missing. This table has about 150,000 clones, 90% to 95% appearing once. The sample in question was peripheral blood, obtained on day 0 of AZD1222 vaccination. The receptors were gathered from an adult in good health.

This chain uses TRBV6-1 with TRBJ2-2, with D possibly TRBD1 on 5 matching bases. Trimming removed 3 bases at V and 3 bases at J, with 8 bases between. CDR1 is MNHNS and CDR2 is SASEGT in the germline V gene. The CDR3 runs 14 residues. The CDR3 here is CASSDRAYTGELFF. The CDR3 DNA reads as TGTGCCAGCAGTGACAGGGCTTACACCGGGGAGCTGTTTTTT.

The gene calls are TRBV5-5 and TRBJ2-7; TRBD1 matches at 9 bases. After removal of 4 bases from V and 4 bases from J, the junction contained 12 bases not matched to a gene. The CDR3 covers 16 residues. The germline CDR1 and CDR2 sequences are SGHKS and YYEKEE (reference sequence). The CDR3 protein is CASSASRTGVLYEQYF. As DNA, the CDR3 is TGTGCCAGCAGCGCTAGTAGGACAGGGGTTCTGTACGAGCAGTACTTC.

V gene TRBV29-1 combines with J gene TRBJ2-7, with a possible D match to TRBD1 (7 bases). Germline V gene data show CDR1 as SQVTM and CDR2 as ANQGSEA. The V gene lost 7 bases and the J gene lost 0 bases, with 10 bases spanning the gap. This CDR3 has 12 amino acids. CDR3 sequence (DNA): TGCAGCGGTCAGGGGGGCTCCTACGAGCAGTACTTC. This encodes CSGQGGSYEQYF.

This clone was observed once. The J gene is TRBJ2-3, the V gene TRBV9; no definite D call. This CDR3 is 12 amino acids long. Trimming took off 0 bases at V and 5 bases at J, with 4 bases between the two ends. Germline CDR1 SGDLS, CDR2 YYNGEE. The CDR3 here is CASSVALDTQYF. The CDR3 nucleotides are TGTGCCAGCAGCGTAGCTTTAGATACGCAGTATTTT.

The chain joins TRBV7-2 to TRBJ2-7, with D possibly matching TRBD1 (5 bases). Germline-derived CDR1 and CDR2 are SGHTA and FQGNSA. Trimming stripped 1 base from V and 2 bases from J, with 12 bases between. The CDR3 runs 15 residues. The CDR3, as DNA: TGTGCCAGCAGCTTAGTCCCGCTAGGGGCCTACGAGCAGTACTTC. It specifies CASSLVPLGAYEQYF.